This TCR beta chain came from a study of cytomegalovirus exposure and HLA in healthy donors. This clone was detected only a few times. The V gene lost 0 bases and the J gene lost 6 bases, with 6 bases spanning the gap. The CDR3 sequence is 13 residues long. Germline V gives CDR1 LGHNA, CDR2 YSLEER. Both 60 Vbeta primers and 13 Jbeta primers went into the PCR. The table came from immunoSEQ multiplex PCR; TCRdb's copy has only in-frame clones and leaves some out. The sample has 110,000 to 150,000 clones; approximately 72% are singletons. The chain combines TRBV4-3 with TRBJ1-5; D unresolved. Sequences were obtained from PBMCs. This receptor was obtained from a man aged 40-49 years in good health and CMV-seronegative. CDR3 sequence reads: CASSQDLVQPQHF. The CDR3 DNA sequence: TGCGCCAGCAGCCAAGATTTAGTTCAGCCCCAGCATTTT.